A single sample gave rise to the 7 T cell receptor beta chains below, sequenced in a study of beta chain features in type 1 diabetes. The investigators reverse transcribed all of the isolated RNA, so they sequenced expressed TCRB transcripts. Repertoires were generated with immunoSEQ multiplex PCR, while TCRdb's copy carries only in-frame clones and drops some. The repertoire holds around 290,000 clones, with under 8.5% as singletons. The sequencing sample was made of central memory CD4+ T cells from blood. The receptors shown here come from a woman aged 18-29 years in good health.

This clone occurred many times. V and J are TRBV15 and TRBJ2-4; D may be TRBD1 (5 bases). CDR1 is LNHNV, CDR2 YYDKDF, per germline (reference sequence). V gave up 6 bases and J gave up 3 bases, with 15 bases separating them. The CDR3 length is 15 residues. This CDR3 is CATSSGSLGKNIQYF. The CDR3 coding sequence is TGTGCCACCAGTTCAGGGTCCTTAGGCAAAAACATTCAGTACTTC.

The rearrangement uses TRBV4-3 and TRBJ2-3; 14 bases agree with TRBD2. CDR1 LGHNA and CDR2 YSLEER come from the germline V gene. This CDR3 contains 22 residues. Losses at the gene ends were 0 bases for V and 4 bases for J; bases not matched to a gene: 18. The DNA of the CDR3 is TGCGCCAGCAGCCAAGAGAGGGGGCAACAGGGGAGACTAGCGGGAGGGTCAGATACGCAGTATTTT. It encodes CASSQERGQQGRLAGGSDTQYF.

The rearrangement uses TRBV28 and TRBJ2-3; TRBD2 matches 9 bases. V lost 6 bases, J lost 2 bases, and 9 bases stayed unmatched. The length of the CDR3 is 16 residues. CDR1 and CDR2 (germline): MDHEN, SYDVKM. The CDR3 DNA follows: TGTGCCAGCAGGCCCTGGCTAGCGGGATTCACAGATACGCAGTATTTT. This encodes CASRPWLAGFTDTQYF.

This clone was counted only a few times. The gene calls are TRBV5-6 and TRBJ2-5; 9 bases match TRBD2. Germline V gene data show CDR1 as SGHDT and CDR2 as YYEEEE. The trim removed 4 bases at V and 5 bases at J, leaving 9 bases unmatched. The CDR3 spans 15 residues. CDR3 coding DNA: TGTGCCAGCAGCATTCGGCGGGAGGGTTCGGAGACCCAGTACTTC. It yields the protein CASSIRREGSETQYF. Based on the CDR3 plus reference TRBV5-6 and TRBJ2-5, the full variable domain is DAGVTQSPTHLIKTRGQQVTLRCSPKSGHDTVSWYQQALGQGPQFIFQYYEEEERQRGNFPDRFSGHQFPNYSSELNVNALLLGDSALYLCASSIRREGSETQYFGPGTRLLVL.

As concerns this clone: The sample contains more than one DNA sequence encoding this CDR3. V usage is TRBV19 and J usage is TRBJ2-3, with D possibly matching TRBD2 (5 bases). Germline values: CDR1 LNHDA, CDR2 SQIVND (reference sequence). The CDR3 consists of 14 residues. The V gene lost 5 bases and the J gene lost 2 bases, with 11 bases spanning the gap. Here the CDR3 DNA reads TGTGCCAGTAGTCGGGGAGCCACCACAGATACGCAGTATTTT. Its translation is CASSRGATTDTQYF.

CDR3 in DNA: TGTGCCAGCCGCAGCTTTATGGGGAAGAAAGGGAGGGAGACCCAGTACTTC. Translated: CASRSFMGKKGRETQYF. This chain connects TRBV7-9 to TRBJ2-5; tentatively, D is TRBD2 (6 bases). The germline gives CDR1 SEHNR, CDR2 FQNEAQ (reference sequence). Trimming pared 8 bases from V and 5 bases from J, leaving 27 bases between. The CDR3 spans 17 residues.

V usage is TRBV9 and J usage is TRBJ1-6, with D tentatively TRBD1 (5 bases). CDR1 is SGDLS, CDR2 YYNGEE, per germline. The CDR3 is 15 amino acids. The V end lost 0 bases, the J end lost 8 bases, and 12 bases lay between the germline ends. The CDR3 nucleotides read TGTGCCAGCAGCGTAGGTGGGGACGGCTATTCACCCCTCCACTTT. This codes for CASSVGGDGYSPLHF.